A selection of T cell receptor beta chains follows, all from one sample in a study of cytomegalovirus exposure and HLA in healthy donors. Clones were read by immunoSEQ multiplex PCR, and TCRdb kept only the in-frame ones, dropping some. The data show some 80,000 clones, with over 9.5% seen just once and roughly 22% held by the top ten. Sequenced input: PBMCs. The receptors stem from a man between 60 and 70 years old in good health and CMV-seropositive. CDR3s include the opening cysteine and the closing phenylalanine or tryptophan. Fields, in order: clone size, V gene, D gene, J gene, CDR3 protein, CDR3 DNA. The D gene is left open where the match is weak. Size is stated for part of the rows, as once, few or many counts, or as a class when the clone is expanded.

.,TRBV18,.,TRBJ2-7,CASSSDSSYEQYF,TGTGCCAGCTCCTCGGACAGTTCCTACGAGCAGTACTTC
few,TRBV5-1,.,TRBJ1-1,CASSLDLTGAFF,TGCGCCAGCAGCTTGGACTTGACCGGGGCTTTCTTT
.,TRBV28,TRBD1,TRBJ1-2,CASSQDRGDGYTF,TGTGCCAGCAGTCAAGACAGGGGAGATGGCTACACCTTC
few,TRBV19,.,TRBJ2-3,CASSSGTGTDTQYF,TGTGCCAGTAGTAGCGGGACAGGCACAGATACGCAGTATTTT
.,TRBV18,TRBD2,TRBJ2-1,CASSPVTSLYEQFF,TGTGCCAGCTCACCGGTGACTAGCCTCTATGAGCAGTTCTTC
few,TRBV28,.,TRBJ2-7,CASSFGGLAVTYEQYF,TGTGCCAGCAGTTTCGGGGGGCTAGCGGTAACCTACGAGCAGTACTTC
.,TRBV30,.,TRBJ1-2,CAWMGSLLWGYTF,TGTGCCTGGATGGGATCGCTCCTATGGGGCTATACCTTC
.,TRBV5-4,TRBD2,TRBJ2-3,CASSPTSGGPFKTDTQYF,TGTGCCAGCAGCCCGACTAGCGGGGGGCCATTCAAGACAGATACGCAGTATTTT
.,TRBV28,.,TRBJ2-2,CASMGGVSTGELFF,TGTGCCAGCATGGGGGGAGTGAGCACCGGGGAGCTGTTTTTT
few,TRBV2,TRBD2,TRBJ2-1,CASFSGDPNEQFF,TGTGCCAGTTTTAGCGGGGACCCCAATGAGCAGTTCTTC
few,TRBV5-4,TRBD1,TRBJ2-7,CASSAGQGASYEQYF,TGTGCCAGCAGCGCCGGACAGGGGGCCTCCTACGAGCAGTACTTC
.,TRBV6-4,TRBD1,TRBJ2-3,CASSVDRRDTQYF,TGTGCCAGCAGCGTGGACAGGAGAGATACGCAGTATTTT
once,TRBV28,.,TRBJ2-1,CASSFSSGNTYNEQFF,TGTGCCAGCAGTTTCTCATCAGGGAACACCTACAATGAGCAGTTCTTC
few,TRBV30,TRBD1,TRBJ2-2,CAWSYRGRGELFF,TGTGCCTGGAGTTACAGGGGGCGTGGGGAGCTGTTTTTT
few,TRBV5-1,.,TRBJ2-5,CASSSVADPQETQYF,TGCGCCAGCAGCTCTGTAGCGGACCCTCAAGAGACCCAGTACTTC
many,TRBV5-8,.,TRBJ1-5,CASTLGRDSNQPQHF,TGTGCCAGCACCCTTGGGAGGGATAGCAATCAGCCCCAGCATTTT
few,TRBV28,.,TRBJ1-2,CASSSPGAVYGYTF,TGTGCCAGCAGTTCTCCGGGAGCGGTATATGGCTACACCTTC
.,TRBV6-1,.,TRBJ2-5,CASRRPEGLQETQYF,TGTGCCAGCAGAAGACCGGAGGGCCTCCAAGAGACCCAGTACTTC